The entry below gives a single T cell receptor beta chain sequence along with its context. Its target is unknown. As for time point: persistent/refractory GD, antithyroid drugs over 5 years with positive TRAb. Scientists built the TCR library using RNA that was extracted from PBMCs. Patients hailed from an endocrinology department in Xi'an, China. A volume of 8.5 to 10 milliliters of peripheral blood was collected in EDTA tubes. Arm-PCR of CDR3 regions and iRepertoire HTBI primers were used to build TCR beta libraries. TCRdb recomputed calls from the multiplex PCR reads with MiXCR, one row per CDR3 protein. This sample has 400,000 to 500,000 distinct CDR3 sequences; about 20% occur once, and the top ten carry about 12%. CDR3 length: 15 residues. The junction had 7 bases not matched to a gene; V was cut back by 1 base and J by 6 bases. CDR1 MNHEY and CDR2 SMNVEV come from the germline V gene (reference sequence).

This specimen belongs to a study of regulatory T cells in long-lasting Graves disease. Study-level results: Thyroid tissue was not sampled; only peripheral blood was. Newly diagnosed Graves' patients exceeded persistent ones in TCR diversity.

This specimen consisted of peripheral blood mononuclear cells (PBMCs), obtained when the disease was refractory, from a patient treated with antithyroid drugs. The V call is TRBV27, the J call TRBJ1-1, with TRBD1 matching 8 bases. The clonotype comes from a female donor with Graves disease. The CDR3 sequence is CASSLWARGPSEAFF. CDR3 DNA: TGTGCCAGCAGTTTATGGGCCAGGGGGCCCTCTGAAGCTTTCTTT.